The entry below gives a single TCR beta chain sequence along with its context. Using immunoSEQ multiplex PCR, the repertoire was profiled, and TCRdb retains in-frame clones only, with some absent. Among some 520,000 clones listed, 89% were seen once. This entry is derived from a study of blood T cell repertoires in COVID-19. In the study overall: Researchers got acute and convalescent COVID-19 samples from the United States, Italy and Spain.

Trimming left V 0 bases short and J 2 bases short, with 13 bases between. This CDR3 comprises 16 residues. Per germline, CDR1 SGHRS and CDR2 YFSETQ. This receptor was taken from a man between 18 and 35 years old with COVID-19, enrolled during active disease. The genes are TRBV5-1 and TRBJ2-3; perhaps TRBD2 as D (7 bases). Input material: peripheral blood. The CDR3 DNA sequence: TGCGCCAGCAGCTTGGATGTGGGGGGGCTCACAGATACGCAGTATTTT. Amino acid sequence: CASSLDVGGLTDTQYF.